What follows describes a single T cell receptor beta chain. The antigen it binds to is not known. It has no much larger one-base neighbor in the sample; base qualities were not kept. This sample is part of a study of CD8 T cells in Susac syndrome (dated by TCRdb to between 2018 and 2020). Background on the whole study: Whether CD8+ T cell activation and differentiation in Susac syndrome was antigen driven was tested using repertoire sequencing. The study compared CD8+ T cell repertoire clonality among 12 healthy donors, 14 Susac syndrome patients and approximately 16 multiple sclerosis patients. Overall study results and their limits: The number of individuals in the TCR sequencing and HLA analysis was acknowledged as relatively small.

High-throughput TCR beta sequencing profiled peripheral blood CD8+ and CD4+ T cells from healthy donors, Susac syndrome patients and multiple sclerosis patients. The multiple sclerosis controls were treatment-naive patients who had stable or active relapsing-remitting disease and met the revised McDonald criteria. Bulk CD8+ and CD4+ T cells were purified by magnetic negative isolation, while CD8+ TEMRA cells were enriched using FACS. Blood was drawn into EDTA tubes, processed within 24 hours, and PBMCs were isolated by density gradient centrifugation. PBMCs intended for TCR sequencing were cryopreserved in liquid nitrogen and were subsequently thawed in a 37 degrees C water bath. Purity of sorted or isolated CD4+, CD8+ and CD8+ TEMRA cells was at least 90%. RNA was extracted with the RNeasy kit and 0.5 to 1 ug was reverse transcribed using random hexamers. The immunoSEQ multiplex PCR assay, covering 54 Vbeta and 13 Jbeta segments, was used to amplify TCR beta CDR3 regions. PCR amplification bias was corrected using a synthetic template baseline for primer optimization and computational correction. From the authors' description of their analysis: Reads were annotated to V, D and J genes according to IMGT and were analyzed with immunoSEQ Analyzer, with only productive sequences retained. Clonality was calculated as one minus the Shannon entropy normalized by log2 of the number of productive unique sequences. Public and private clones were assessed among the 100 most prevalent clones of each patient and control. Clones were defined as Susac-specific when absent from the healthy and MS cohorts, from 1,000 to 1,100 published viral clones and from other ImmuneACCESS disease sequences. Through fastp at Q25 and MiXCR, TCRdb rebuilt clones from the public reads, retaining in-frame beta chains. CDR3 protein sequences are deduplicated, and each keeps its most common genes and DNA. These V and J calls derive from TCRdb rather than the authors' analysis. The sample yields about 300,000 distinct CDR3 sequences; 65% to 90% were counted once. The ten largest clones add up to about 0.22% of the sample.

The CDR3, from cysteine to phenylalanine, totals 16 residues. Of the read, only the CDR3 DNA is kept; its 48 bases are in frame from base 1. V is cut back by 11 bases and J by 1 base, with 14 bases in the junction unmatched. The germline V gene gives CDR1 as MGHDK and CDR2 as SYGVNS. The sequenced sample consisted of CD8+ T cells from PBMCs. The V and J genes are TRBV25-1 and TRBJ2-1, with 7 middle bases fitting TRBD2. This TCR was recovered from a human donor with multiple sclerosis. The DNA reads TGTGCCGCTTTCTCGGATGCGGGAGTTTCCTACAATGAGCAGTTCTTC. Its amino acids are CAAFSDAGVSYNEQFF. Here the CDR3 is joined to the reference TRBV25-1 and TRBJ2-1 genes, and the full variable domain is: EADIYQTPRYLVIGTGKKITLECSQTMGHDKMYWYQQDPGMELHLIHYSYGVNSTEKGDLSSESTVSRIRTEHFPLTLESARPSHTSQYLCAAFSDAGVSYNEQFFGPGTRLTVL.